The next 7 T cell receptor beta chains were all read from a single sample in a study of T-cell memory formation after mild COVID-19. MiXCR, run by TCRdb on the 5' RACE reads, gives a single entry per CDR3 protein. The data contain approximately 570,000 distinct CDR3 sequences, more than 15% of them singletons. Sequencing was done on a sample of PBMCs or a T cell subset sorted from them (not recorded which). These receptors came from an adult woman who had mild COVID-19 (a few samples of this study predate the infection). Cell type and time point are not known.

The rearrangement uses TRBV5-5 and TRBJ2-1, with D possibly matching TRBD2 (5 bases). The germline CDR1 and CDR2 sequences are SGHKS and YYEKEE (reference sequence). The CDR3 is 17 amino acids. With 0 bases removed from V and 3 bases from J, the gap between germline ends came to 16 bases. The CDR3 loop reads CASSLGSFGVFYNEQFF. For the CDR3, the DNA is TGTGCCAGCAGCTTGGGATCATTCGGGGTGTTCTACAATGAGCAGTTCTTC.

The chain uses TRBV24-1 and TRBJ2-2; no reliable D call. The CDR3 has 14 residues. CDR1 and CDR2 from the germline V gene are KGHDR and SFDVKD. V was shortened by 4 bases and J by 0 bases, with 5 bases between the two germline ends. The CDR3 bases are TGTGCCACCAGTGACGAACCGAACACCGGGGAGCTGTTTTTT. Translating gives CATSDEPNTGELFF.

The chain employs TRBV20-1 and TRBJ1-1; D is unresolved. The CDR3 covers 14 residues. Germline values: CDR1 DFQATT, CDR2 SNEGSKA (reference sequence). Trimming removed 3 bases at V and 0 bases at J, with 11 bases between. CDR3 region: CSARGTSMNTEAFF. CDR3 coding DNA: TGCAGTGCTAGGGGAACTTCTATGAACACTGAAGCTTTCTTT.

The chain carries TRBV14 and TRBJ2-7; tentatively, D is TRBD1 or TRBD2 (6 bases each). With 2 bases removed from V and 3 bases from J, the gap between germline ends came to 23 bases. This CDR3 has 18 amino acids. From germline, CDR1 is SGHDN and CDR2 FVKESK. The CDR3: CASSQSMPEVGGFYEQYF. In nucleotides, the CDR3 is TGTGCCAGCAGCCAATCTATGCCCGAGGTGGGGGGCTTCTACGAGCAGTACTTC.

This clonotype was observed a few times. The chain is built from TRBV18 and TRBJ2-5; D perhaps matches TRBD1 (6 bases). Trimming stripped 8 bases from V and 0 bases from J, with 13 bases between. Germline CDR1 is KGHSH and CDR2 is LQKENI. The length of the CDR3 is 14 residues. The CDR3 sequence is CASHRDRYQETQYF. CDR3 coding DNA: TGTGCCAGCCACAGGGACCGTTACCAAGAGACCCAGTACTTC.

This clonotype has only a few counts. The rearrangement joins TRBV20-1 to TRBJ2-4, with a weak D call TRBD2 (6 bases). The CDR3 has 16 residues. CDR1 is DFQATT, CDR2 SNEGSKA, per germline (reference sequence). V lost 0 bases to trimming and J lost 10 bases, with 22 bases between them. For the CDR3, the DNA is TGCAGTGCTAGAGATCGGGAGTTCTGGGCAAAAGGGATTCAGTACTTC. Translated: CSARDREFWAKGIQYF.

This clonotype was counted only a few times. The gene calls are TRBV12-3 or TRBV12-4 and TRBJ1-4, with D possibly TRBD1 on 6 matching bases. The CDR3 consists of 14 residues. V lost 6 bases, J lost 3 bases, and 11 bases lay in between. CDR3 amino acids: CASSNTGPNEKLFF. DNA of the CDR3: TGTGCCAGCAGCAACACAGGGCCTAATGAAAAACTGTTTTTT.